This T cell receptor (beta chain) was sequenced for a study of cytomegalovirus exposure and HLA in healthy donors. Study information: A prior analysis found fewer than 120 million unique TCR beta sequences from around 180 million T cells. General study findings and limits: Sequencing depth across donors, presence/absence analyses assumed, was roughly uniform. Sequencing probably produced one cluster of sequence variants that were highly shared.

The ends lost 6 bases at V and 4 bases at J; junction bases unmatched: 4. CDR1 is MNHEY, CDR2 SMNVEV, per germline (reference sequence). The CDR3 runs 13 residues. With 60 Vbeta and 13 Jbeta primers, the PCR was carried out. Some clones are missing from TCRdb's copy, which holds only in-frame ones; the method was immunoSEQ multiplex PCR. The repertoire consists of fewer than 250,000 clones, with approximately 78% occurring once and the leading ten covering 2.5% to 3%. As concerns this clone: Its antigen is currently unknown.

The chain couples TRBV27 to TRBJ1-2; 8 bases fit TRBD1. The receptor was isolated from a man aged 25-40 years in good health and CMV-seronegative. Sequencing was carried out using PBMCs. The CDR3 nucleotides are TGTGCCAGCAGGCGGGGGACAGGCTATGGCTACACCTTC. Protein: CASRRGTGYGYTF.